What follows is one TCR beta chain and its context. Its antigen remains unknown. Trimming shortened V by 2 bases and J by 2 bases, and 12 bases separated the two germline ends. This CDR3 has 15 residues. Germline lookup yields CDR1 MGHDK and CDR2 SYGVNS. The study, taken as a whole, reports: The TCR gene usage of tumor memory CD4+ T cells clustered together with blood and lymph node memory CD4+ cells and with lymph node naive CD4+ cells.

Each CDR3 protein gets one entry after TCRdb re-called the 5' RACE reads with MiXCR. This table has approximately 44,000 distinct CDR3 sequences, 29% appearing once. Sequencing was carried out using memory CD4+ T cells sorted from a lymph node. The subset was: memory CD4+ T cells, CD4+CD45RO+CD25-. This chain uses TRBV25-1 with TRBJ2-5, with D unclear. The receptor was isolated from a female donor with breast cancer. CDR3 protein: CASSEVRPRQETQYF. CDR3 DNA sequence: TGTGCCAGCAGTGAAGTACGCCCTCGGCAAGAGACCCAGTACTTC. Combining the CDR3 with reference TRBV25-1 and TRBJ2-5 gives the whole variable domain EADIYQTPRYLVIGTGKKITLECSQTMGHDKMYWYQQDPGMELHLIHYSYGVNSTEKGDLSSESTVSRIRTEHFPLTLESARPSHTSQYLCASSEVRPRQETQYFGPGTRLLVL.